This TCR beta chain emerged from a study of CD8 T cells in Susac syndrome. The RNA input was 0.5 to 1 ug, and it was reverse transcribed with random hexamers. One entry per CDR3 protein, called by TCRdb with MiXCR from the immunoSEQ multiplex PCR reads. The sample has roughly 150,000 distinct CDR3 sequences, about 90% seen once; the top ten hold roughly 0.08%. V lost 3 bases and J lost 3; bases outside the gene matches: 2. CDR3 size: 15 residues. The chain has TRBV12-3 or TRBV12-4 and TRBJ2-2, with 9 bases lining up with TRBD1. The sample comprised CD4+ T cells from PBMCs. This TCR came from a human donor in good health. DNA of the CDR3: TGTGCCAGCAGTTTGAGGACAGGGGACACCGGGGAGCTGTTTTTT. It translates to CASSLRTGDTGELFF.